This TCR beta chain was sequenced for a study of vaccination effects on CD4 cells after COVID-19. Germline loops: CDR1 MGHRA, CDR2 YSYEKL. The germline V and J ends were trimmed by 0 bases and 4 bases, with 13 bases remaining between them. This CDR3 has 16 residues. This clone was seen more than once but under ten times. Its antigen remains unidentified. Generated by immunoSEQ multiplex PCR, the TCRdb table keeps only in-frame clones and is missing some. The sample holds tens of thousands of clones, roughly three quarters seen once. Before sequencing, viral peptide pools were used by the ViraFEST assay to expand antigen-specific CD4+ T cells. Subsequent to less than 13 days of culture, CD4+ T cells were isolated. Vaccinees lacked prior SARS-CoV-2 infection and tested negative for nucleocapsid antibodies. It was with roughly 10 IU/ml IL-2 and around 9.9 ug/ml peptides that a few million PBMC per well were cultured.

The specimen comprised CD4+ T cells from PBMCs cultured with HCoV-OC43 spike peptides, sampled before COVID-19 vaccination. As for subset: HCoV-OC43 spike overlapping peptide pool stimulation. This chain uses TRBV4-1 with TRBJ1-5; no clear D gene. This TCR was sampled from a human donor who received a COVID-19 vaccine. The CDR3 region is CASSQEGKGENQPQHF. The CDR3 region has the DNA TGCGCCAGCAGCCAAGAAGGGAAAGGAGAAAATCAGCCCCAGCATTTT.